The next 6 T cell receptor beta chains were all read from a single sample in a study of T-cell memory formation after mild COVID-19. TCRdb called the 5' RACE reads again in MiXCR, with one record for every CDR3 protein. Of some 13,000 distinct CDR3 sequences in the sample, 12% were seen once. Sequencing used PBMCs or a T cell subset sorted from them (not recorded which). The receptors derive from an adult woman who had mild COVID-19 (a few samples of this study predate the infection). Cell type and time point are not known.

By share, this clonotype ranks as medium-sized. The gene calls are TRBV10-3 and TRBJ2-5; either TRBD1 or TRBD2 may fit D (5 bases each). The CDR3 spans 12 residues. Germline V lookup: CDR1 ENHRY, CDR2 SYGVKD. V was shortened by 6 bases and J by 9 bases, with 14 bases between the two germline ends. CDR3 nucleotides: TGTGCCATCAGCGAGGGGCTCGAGGCCCAGTACTTC. Translation: CAISEGLEAQYF.

This clonotype was recorded many times. Written as DNA, the CDR3 is TGTGCCAGCAGTTTATTCCTTTCATTACTAGCGGGCGGAGAGACCCAGTACTTC. Its protein is CASSLFLSLLAGGETQYF. J is TRBJ2-5 and V is TRBV12-3 or TRBV12-4; TRBD2 matches 9 bases. V shed 2 bases and J 4 bases; nucleotides not matched to a gene: 14. The CDR3 spans 18 residues.

This clonotype counts as medium-sized. The chain has TRBV29-1 and TRBJ2-7; D could derive from TRBD1 or TRBD2 (5 bases each). Germline loops: CDR1 SQVTM, CDR2 ANQGSEA. Between the trimmed V and J ends, which lost 2 bases and 3 bases, there was a span of 17 bases. This CDR3 is 15 amino acids long. CDR3 sequence: CSVEIGTLRYYEQYF. In nucleotides, the CDR3 is TGCAGCGTTGAAATAGGGACCCTGAGATACTACGAGCAGTACTTC.

This clonotype was counted ten times or more. The chain has TRBV24-1 and TRBJ2-1; TRBD1 matches 7 bases. CDR3 size: 16 residues. Looked up from germline, CDR1 is KGHDR and CDR2 is SFDVKD. V was clipped by 4 bases and J by 2 bases; unmatched bases: 7. CDR3: CATSDPDRDPYNEQFF. The CDR3 region has the DNA TGTGCCACCAGTGACCCCGACAGGGACCCCTACAATGAGCAGTTCTTC.

This clonotype appeared many times. V gene TRBV7-9 combines with J gene TRBJ2-7; 10 nucleotides agree with TRBD1. This CDR3 is 14 amino acids long. Germline CDR1 is SEHNR and CDR2 is FQNEAQ (reference sequence). V was pared by 5 bases and J by 3 bases, with 4 bases of the junction left unmatched. CDR3 amino acids: CASSRQGAIYEQYF. The DNA for the CDR3 is TGTGCCAGCAGCAGACAGGGGGCTATCTACGAGCAGTACTTC.

This clonotype came up many times. This chain links TRBV7-2 with TRBJ2-2; no clear D gene. The germline CDR1 and CDR2 sequences are SGHTA and FQGNSA. The CDR3 is made up of 12 amino acids. Trimming pared 6 bases from V and 2 bases from J, leaving 4 bases between. This CDR3 reads CASSSNTGELFF. CDR3 nucleotides: TGTGCCAGCAGTTCAAACACCGGGGAGCTGTTTTTT.